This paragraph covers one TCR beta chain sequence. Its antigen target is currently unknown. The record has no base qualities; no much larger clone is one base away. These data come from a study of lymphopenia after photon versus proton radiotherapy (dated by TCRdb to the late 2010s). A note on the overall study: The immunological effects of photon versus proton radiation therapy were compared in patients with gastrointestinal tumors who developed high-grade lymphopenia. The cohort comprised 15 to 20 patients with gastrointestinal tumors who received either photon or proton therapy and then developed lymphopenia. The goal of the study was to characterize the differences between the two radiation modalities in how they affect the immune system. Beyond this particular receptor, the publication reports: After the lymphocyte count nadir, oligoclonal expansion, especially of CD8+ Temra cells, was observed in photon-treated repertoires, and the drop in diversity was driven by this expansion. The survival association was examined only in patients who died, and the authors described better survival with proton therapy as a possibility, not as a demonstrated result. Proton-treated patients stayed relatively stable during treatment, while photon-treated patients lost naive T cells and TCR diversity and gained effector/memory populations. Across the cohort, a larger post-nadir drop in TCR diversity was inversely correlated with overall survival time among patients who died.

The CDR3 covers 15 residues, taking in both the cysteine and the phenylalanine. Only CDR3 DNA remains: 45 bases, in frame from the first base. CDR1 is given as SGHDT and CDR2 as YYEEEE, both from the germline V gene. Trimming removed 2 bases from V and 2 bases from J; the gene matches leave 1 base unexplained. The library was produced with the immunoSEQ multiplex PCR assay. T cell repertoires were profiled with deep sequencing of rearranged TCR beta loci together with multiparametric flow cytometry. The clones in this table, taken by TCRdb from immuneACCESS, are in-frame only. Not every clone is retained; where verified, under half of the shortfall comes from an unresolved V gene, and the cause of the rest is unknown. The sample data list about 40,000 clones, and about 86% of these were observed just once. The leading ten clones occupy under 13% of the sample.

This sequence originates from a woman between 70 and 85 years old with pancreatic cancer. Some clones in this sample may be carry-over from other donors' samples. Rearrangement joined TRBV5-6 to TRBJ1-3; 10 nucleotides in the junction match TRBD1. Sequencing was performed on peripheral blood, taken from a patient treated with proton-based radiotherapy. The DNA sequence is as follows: TGTGCCAGCAGCTTTGACAGGGGGCCTGGAAACACCATATATTTT. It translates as CASSFDRGPGNTIYF.